These T cell receptor beta chains were read from a single sample in a study of blood T cell repertoires in COVID-19. The data were produced by immunoSEQ multiplex PCR, yet TCRdb's version contains in-frame clones alone and is incomplete. This table holds roughly 250,000 clones, around 85% found once. The sequencing sample was made of peripheral blood. The source of these receptors is a human donor with COVID-19, enrolled during active disease. The donor label of this sample is uncertain. Both conserved end residues are part of each CDR3. The order of the fields is J gene, V gene, D gene, clone size, CDR3 DNA, CDR3 protein. D genes are given only for firm matches. Only some rows state a clone size, as once, few, many or a class for expanded clones.

TRBJ1-5 TRBV3-1/TRBV3-2 - - TGTGCCAGCAGCCAAGGGACACGGAGCAATCAGCCCCAGCATTTT CASSQGTRSNQPQHF
TRBJ1-2 TRBV6-1 TRBD1 - TGTGCCAGCAGTGAAGCAAGGGGACAGTCCTATGGCTACACCTTC CASSEARGQSYGYTF
TRBJ2-1 TRBV5-4 - once TGTGCCAGCAGCTTGTCGGCAGGGGATAACAATGAGCAGTTCTTC CASSLSAGDNNEQFF
TRBJ2-1 TRBV24-1 - - TGTGCCACCAGTGATCCCCCGGGGAATGAGCAGTTCTTC CATSDPPGNEQFF
TRBJ1-1 TRBV27 - - TGTGCCAGCAATCCTCTTGGGGGGTTAGGGATGAACACTGAAGCTTTCTTT CASNPLGGLGMNTEAFF
TRBJ1-1 TRBV7-2 - - TGTGCCAGCAGCTTCGGTGGAGCCACTGAAGCTTTCTTT CASSFGGATEAFF
TRBJ1-1 TRBV6-1 - few TGTGCCAGCAGTGAGCTTGGGTGGCAGGCCACTGAAGCTTTCTTT CASSELGWQATEAFF
TRBJ1-1 TRBV5-4 TRBD1 - TGTGCCAGCAGCTTGGCGACAGGGCGTAGTGAAGCTTTCTTT CASSLATGRSEAFF
TRBJ1-3 TRBV19 TRBD1 - TGTGCCAGTAGAGCCCGACAGGGATCCGGAAACACCATATATTTT CASRARQGSGNTIYF
TRBJ1-1 TRBV18 - few TGTGCCAGCTCATCCCCTGTTAACACTGAAGCTTTCTTT CASSSPVNTEAFF
TRBJ2-1 TRBV9 - - TGTGCCAGCAGCGTGGAGGGCGGGAATGTTAATGAGCAGTTCTTC CASSVEGGNVNEQFF
TRBJ1-4 TRBV15 - - TGTGCCACCAGCAGAGAACAGGGAACTGGTGAAAAACTGTTTTTT CATSREQGTGEKLFF
TRBJ2-7 TRBV10-1 - - TGCGCCAGCAGTGAGTCGAGCCATTCCCAAATCTACGAGCAGTACTTC CASSESSHSQIYEQYF
TRBJ1-1 TRBV5-1 TRBD1 - TGCGCCAGCAGCTTGACAGGGGGTGACACTGAAGCTTTCTTT CASSLTGGDTEAFF
TRBJ2-3 TRBV7-9 TRBD2 - TGTGCCAGCAGCTTCGGACTAGCGGGCCTTTTCACAGATACGCAGTATTTT CASSFGLAGLFTDTQYF
TRBJ1-4 TRBV5-1 - - TGCGCCAGCAGCACCCTTGGAGGGATCGGTGAAAAACTGTTTTTT CASSTLGGIGEKLFF
TRBJ2-5 TRBV29-1 - - TGCAGCGTCTCAAGCGGAGAGACCCAGTACTTC CSVSSGETQYF
TRBJ1-6 TRBV27 - - TGTGCCAGCGTGGCGGGGGCTCGTAATTCACCCCTCCACTTT CASVAGARNSPLHF
TRBJ2-3 TRBV24-1 TRBD1 - TGTGCCATCGGACAGGGGGCGGTCGCAGATACGCAGTATTTT CAIGQGAVADTQYF
TRBJ1-4 TRBV10-3 - - TGTGCCATCAGTGACAGCGAGAATGAAAAACTGTTTTTT CAISDSENEKLFF
TRBJ2-2 TRBV7-3 TRBD2 - TGTGCCAGCAGCCCCCCAACCGGGAGGGCCGGTAACACCGGGGAGCTGTTTTTT CASSPPTGRAGNTGELFF
TRBJ1-1 TRBV3-1/TRBV3-2 TRBD1 few TGTGCCAGCAGCTCCAGGGGGCGGATGAACACTGAAGCTTTCTTT CASSSRGRMNTEAFF
TRBJ2-3 TRBV30 - few TGTGCCTTATCTACTAGCCCGACACAAGATACGCAGTATTTT CALSTSPTQDTQYF
TRBJ2-1 TRBV4-3 TRBD2 - TGCGCCAGCAGCCAAGAACCTTCCGGGACTAGCGGGAAAAACAATGAGCAGTTCTTC CASSQEPSGTSGKNNEQFF
TRBJ1-2 TRBV7-8 TRBD1 - TGTGCCAGCAGCCGACAGGGCTATGGCTACACCTTC CASSRQGYGYTF
TRBJ2-6 TRBV28 - - TGTGCCAGCAGTTTCGCTGGGGGCATCACTTCTGGGGCCAACGTCCTGACTTTC CASSFAGGITSGANVLTF
TRBJ2-1 TRBV2 - - TGTGCCAGCAGTCGGGAAAGACAGGTGGAGATATTCTTC CASSRERQVEIFF
TRBJ1-5 TRBV30 TRBD1 - TGTGCCTGGAGTAAGAGCCTGGGACAGGGGTTCGATCAGCCCCAGCATTTT CAWSKSLGQGFDQPQHF
TRBJ1-2 TRBV12-3/TRBV12-4 - - TGTGCCAGCAGTTTCGGAGTGGATAGAGGCTACACCTTC CASSFGVDRGYTF